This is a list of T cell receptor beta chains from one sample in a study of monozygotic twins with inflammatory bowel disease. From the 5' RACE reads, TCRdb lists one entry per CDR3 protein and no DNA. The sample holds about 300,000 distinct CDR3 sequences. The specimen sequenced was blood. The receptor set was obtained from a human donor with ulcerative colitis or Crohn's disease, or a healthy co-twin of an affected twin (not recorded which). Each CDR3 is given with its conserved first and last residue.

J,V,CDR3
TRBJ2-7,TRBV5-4,CASSPQGKYEQYF
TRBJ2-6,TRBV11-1,CASSWRGSGANVLTF
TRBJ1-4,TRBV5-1,CASSLEVVGELFF
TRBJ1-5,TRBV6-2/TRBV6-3,CASSYPGRVAHF
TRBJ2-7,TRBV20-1,CEVGTDSYEQYF
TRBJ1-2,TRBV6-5,CASKEVGFSGYTF
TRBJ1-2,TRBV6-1,CASSDRDTGIYGYTF
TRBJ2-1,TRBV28,CASSLSGLAGVKYNEQFF
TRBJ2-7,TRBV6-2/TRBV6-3,CATSGRGEQYF
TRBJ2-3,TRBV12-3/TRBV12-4,CASSWWGDTQYF
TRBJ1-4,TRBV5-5,CASSLGGTTNEKLFF
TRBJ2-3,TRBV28,CASSMDLADTQYF
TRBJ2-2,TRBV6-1,CASRVRASRTGELFF
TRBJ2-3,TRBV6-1,CASSVQGVSDTQYF
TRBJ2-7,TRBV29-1,CSVTRGQYEQYF
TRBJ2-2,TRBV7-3,CASRRGDTGELFF
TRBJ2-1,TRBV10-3,CAIIWGAIYLAGGHEQFF
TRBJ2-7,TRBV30,CAWSAGFYEQYF
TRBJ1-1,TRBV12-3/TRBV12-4,CASSSSGDLKAFF
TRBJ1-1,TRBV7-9,CASTPRAEAFF
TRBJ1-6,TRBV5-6,CASSLVGAKISPLHF
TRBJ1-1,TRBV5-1,CASSLRDGPFKGTEAFF
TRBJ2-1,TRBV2,CARNPTKTSGVFLSYNEQFF
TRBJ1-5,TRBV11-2,CASSFSGDLQPQHF
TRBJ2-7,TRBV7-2,CASSPGGAYEQYF
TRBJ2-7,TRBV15,CATSRAQTATYEQYF
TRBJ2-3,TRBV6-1,CASSELGLAGFDTQYF
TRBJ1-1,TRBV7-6,CASSPQTQVNTEAFF
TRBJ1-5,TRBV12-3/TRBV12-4,CASSFRSGNQPQHF
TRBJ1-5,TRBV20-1,CSGRGINQPQHF
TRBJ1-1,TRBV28,CASSTPANTEAFF
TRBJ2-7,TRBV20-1,CSATRLGGAPYEQYF
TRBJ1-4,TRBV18,CASSRTEANEKLFF
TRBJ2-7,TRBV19,CASSMYAGGPTYEQYF
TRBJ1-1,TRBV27,CASSSPGKNTEAFF
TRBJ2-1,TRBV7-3,CASSYQGTSGVYNEQFF
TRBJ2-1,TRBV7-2,CASSLVGTVSYNEQFF
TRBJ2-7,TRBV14,CAGVWHLYEQYF
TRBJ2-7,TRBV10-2,CASRPTVYEQYF
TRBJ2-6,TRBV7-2,CASSLVGSPGANVLTF
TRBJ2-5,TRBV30,CAWSMDYQETQYF
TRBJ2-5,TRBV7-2,CASSPQPSNQETQYF